The next 22 T cell receptor beta chains were all read from a single sample in a study of blood T cell repertoires in COVID-19 (dated by TCRdb to the early 2020s). Receptor amplification or capture employed the immunoSEQ multiplex PCR assay. In TCRdb, the immuneACCESS table is reduced to in-frame sequences with V and J assigned. These tables do not hold every clone; where another copy was compared, an unresolved V gene accounts for under half, and the others remain unexplained. For this sample the table gives 100,000 or so clones, of which 55% to 75% were detected only once. Clones ranked in the top ten supply about 15% of the sample. Sequences were obtained from peripheral blood. These receptors were collected from a woman over 75 with acute or convalescent COVID-19.

A single count supports this clone. CDR3 sequence (DNA): TGTGCCAGTTCCAACACTGGGGCAAATAACTATGGCTACACCTTC. Amino acid sequence: CASSNTGANNYGYTF. The chain uses TRBV19 and TRBJ1-2; a possible D gene is TRBD1 (5 bases). V was clipped by 8 bases and J by 1 base, with 17 bases between them. CDR3 length: 15 residues. CDR1 LNHDA and CDR2 SQIVND come from the germline V gene (reference sequence).

This rearrangement joins TRBV6-2 or TRBV6-3 to TRBJ2-5, with 9 bases aligning to TRBD1. Germline CDR1 is MNHEY and CDR2 is SVGEGT. CDR3 length: 15 amino acids. The J segment lost 5 bases and the V segment lost 6 bases, leaving 10 bases of the junction unmatched. The CDR3 DNA follows: TGTGCCAGCAGCTCCGGACAGGGGAGTTGGGAGACCCAGTACTTC. Residues: CASSSGQGSWETQYF.

To note about this clone: A junction end diverges from the germline sequence, so it may reflect a read error. This rearrangement joins TRBV4-1 to TRBJ2-1, with D maybe TRBD1 (6 bases). The CDR3 length is 15 residues. The germline V gene encodes CDR1 MGHRA and CDR2 YSYEKL. In DNA form, the CDR3 reads TGCGCCAGCAGCCAAGTCGGGGCCCGGACAGATCGACGTGTCTTC. This codes for CASSQVGARTDRRVF.

The rearrangement links TRBV24-1 to TRBJ2-7, with 8 nucleotides matching TRBD2. Germline-derived CDR1 and CDR2 are KGHDR and SFDVKD. The CDR3 sequence is 17 residues long. Unmatched junction bases numbered 11, after V lost 4 bases and J lost 1 base. The CDR3 spells CATSDVTGTSGSYEQYF. The CDR3 nucleotides are TGTGCCACCAGTGACGTGACTGGGACTAGTGGGTCCTACGAGCAGTACTTC.

The rearrangement joins TRBV19 to TRBJ1-1; D uncertain. CDR1 LNHDA and CDR2 SQIVND come from the germline V gene (reference sequence). The CDR3 has 16 amino acids. Trimming took off 6 bases at V and 1 base at J, with 18 bases between the two ends. For the CDR3, the DNA is TGTGCCAGTAGCTTGGGTCGGGAGGTCGGGAACACTGAAGCTTTCTTT. Protein product: CASSLGREVGNTEAFF.

J is TRBJ1-1 and V is TRBV28, with 8 bases aligning to TRBD1. The length of the CDR3 is 15 residues. Per the germline V gene, CDR1 is MDHEN and CDR2 is SYDVKM. V gave up 6 bases and J gave up 0 bases; unmatched junction bases: 6. The CDR3 bases are TGTGCCAGCAGCCCCCCGACAGGGGTGAACACTGAAGCTTTCTTT. Translating it yields CASSPPTGVNTEAFF.

This clone was observed once. This chain uses TRBV5-1 with TRBJ1-1; 11 bases are shared with TRBD1. With V trimmed by 4 bases and J by 5 bases, 7 bases remained unmatched. CDR1 SGHRS and CDR2 YFSETQ come from the germline V gene. The CDR3 extends over 15 amino acids. The CDR3 region has the DNA TGCGCCAGCAGCCCGTGGACAGGGGGCCGGACTGAAGCTTTCTTT. It is translated as CASSPWTGGRTEAFF. The variable domain in full, completed from reference TRBV5-1 and TRBJ1-1, reads KAGVTQTPRYLIKTRGQQVTLSCSPISGHRSVSWYQQTPGQGLQFLFEYFSETQRNKGNFPGRFSGRQFSNSRSEMNVSTLELGDSALYLCASSPWTGGRTEAFFGQGTRLTVV.

This clone was seen only once. The V and J genes are TRBV5-6 and TRBJ1-3; TRBD1 is a possible D gene (6 bases). Trimming pared 4 bases from V and 3 bases from J, leaving 14 bases between. Germline lookup yields CDR1 SGHDT and CDR2 YYEEEE. This CDR3 is 15 amino acids long. CDR3: CASSPRGAGGNTIYF. In DNA form, the CDR3 reads TGTGCCAGCAGCCCACGGGGGGCTGGTGGAAACACCATATATTTT.

This clone was seen only once. J is TRBJ2-7 and V is TRBV6-5, with 8 bases aligning to TRBD2. Losses at the gene ends were 6 bases for V and 2 bases for J; bases not matched to a gene: 9. CDR1 is MNHEY and CDR2 is SVGAGI in the germline V gene. The CDR3 length is 15 residues. The CDR3 DNA follows: TGTGCCAGCAGGGCGGGGCGGGGGGCCACCTACGAGCAGTACTTC. Its protein is CASRAGRGATYEQYF.

V is TRBV3-1 (or the pseudogene TRBV3-2) and J is TRBJ2-7; 15 bases are shared with TRBD2. Germline V gene data show CDR1 as LGHDT and CDR2 as YNNKEL (reference sequence). The length of the CDR3 is 18 residues. Losses at the gene ends were 3 bases for V and 3 bases for J; bases not matched to a gene: 9. CDR3 in DNA: TGTGCCAGCAGCCACCGGGGACTAGCGGGGGGAAAGATCTACGAGCAGTACTTC. It encodes CASSHRGLAGGKIYEQYF.

This clone was counted only a few times. V is TRBV3-1 (or the pseudogene TRBV3-2) and J is TRBJ2-5; TRBD2 agrees at 10 bases. Germline CDR1 reads LGHDT; CDR2 reads YNNKEL (reference sequence). The junction had 3 bases not matched to a gene; V was cut back by 4 bases and J by 1 base. The CDR3 sequence is 15 residues long. The CDR3 is CASSLGTSAQETQYF. Here the CDR3 DNA reads TGTGCCAGCAGCCTTGGGACTAGCGCCCAAGAGACCCAGTACTTC.

This clone is a singleton in its sample. The chain links TRBV7-2 to TRBJ2-7, with TRBD2 identical over 12 bases. Germline V lookup: CDR1 SGHTA, CDR2 FQGNSA. CDR3 size: 15 residues. J gave up 4 bases and V 3 bases, and 4 bases lay outside the gene matches. As DNA, the CDR3 is TGTGCCAGCAGCTTGCTAGCGGGGGGGCCTTACGAGCAGTACTTC. This codes for CASSLLAGGPYEQYF.

This clone was detected once. The chain couples TRBV7-3 to TRBJ2-5, with TRBD2 matching over 15 bases. With 5 bases clipped from V and 4 bases from J, the junction kept 8 bases outside the gene matches. CDR1 is SGHTA and CDR2 is FQGTGA in the germline V gene. This CDR3 is built from 17 residues. Here the CDR3 reads CASSLGLAGGRGETQYF. The CDR3 DNA reads as TGTGCCAGCAGCCTGGGACTAGCGGGGGGCCGGGGAGAGACCCAGTACTTC.

This clone was counted only a few times. The rearrangement joins TRBV19 to TRBJ1-2; D is unclear. Per the germline V gene, CDR1 is LNHDA and CDR2 is SQIVND (reference sequence). There are 12 residues in the CDR3. V was shortened by 5 bases and J by 5 bases, with 9 bases between the two germline ends. The CDR3 DNA sequence: TGTGCCAGTAGTCCGAGGAGGTATGGCTACACCTTC. Translating it yields CASSPRRYGYTF.

Written as DNA, the CDR3 is TGTGCCAGCAGCCAGAGCCTTTCCTCTGGAAACACCATATATTTT. This encodes CASSQSLSSGNTIYF. The chain couples TRBV3-1 (or the pseudogene TRBV3-2) to TRBJ1-3; no clear D gene. The V end lost 3 bases, the J end lost 0 bases, and 9 bases lay between the germline ends. This CDR3 has 15 amino acids. The germline V gene encodes CDR1 LGHDT and CDR2 YNNKEL (reference sequence).

J is TRBJ1-1 and V is TRBV9, with D unresolved. The CDR3 sequence is 15 residues long. Trimming shortened V by 0 bases and J by 6 bases, and 15 bases separated the two germline ends. Per germline, CDR1 SGDLS and CDR2 YYNGEE. The CDR3 loop reads CASSVEGVSDSEAFF. The CDR3 DNA is TGTGCCAGCAGCGTAGAAGGAGTTTCAGACTCTGAAGCTTTCTTT.

CDR3: CASSQGPQGAYEQYF. The CDR3 DNA follows: TGTGCCAGCAGCCAAGGTCCCCAGGGGGCCTACGAGCAGTACTTC. This sequence joins TRBV3-1 (or the pseudogene TRBV3-2) and TRBJ2-7; 7 nucleotides agree with TRBD1. This CDR3 has 15 residues. Per the germline V gene, CDR1 is LGHDT and CDR2 is YNNKEL (reference sequence). Trimming cost V 1 base and J 2 bases; bases outside gene matches: 5.

V and J are TRBV28 and TRBJ1-2; TRBD1 is a possible D gene (6 bases). Germline lookup yields CDR1 MDHEN and CDR2 SYDVKM. This CDR3 is built from 13 residues. Trimming took off 6 bases at V and 7 bases at J, with 15 bases between the two ends. CDR3 sequence (DNA): TGTGCCAGCAGAGGGGGGGGTTTGGGTGGCTACACCTTC. Its translation: CASRGGGLGGYTF.

This clone has just a few counts. The rearrangement links TRBV3-1 (or the pseudogene TRBV3-2) to TRBJ1-1; D is uncertain. Germline loops: CDR1 LGHDT, CDR2 YNNKEL (reference sequence). The CDR3 spans 15 residues. V gave up 5 bases and J gave up 0 bases, with 13 bases separating them. The CDR3 DNA is TGTGCCAGCAGCTCAGAGGTGGTTATGAACACTGAAGCTTTCTTT. Translation: CASSSEVVMNTEAFF.

V and J are TRBV4-3 and TRBJ2-6; tentatively, D is TRBD2 (6 bases). V shed 4 bases and J shed 0 bases, with 16 bases lying between them. Germline V gene data show CDR1 as LGHNA and CDR2 as YSLEER. The CDR3 sequence is 18 residues long. The CDR3 sequence: CASSPWRAESSGANVLTF. DNA of the CDR3: TGCGCCAGCAGCCCATGGAGGGCGGAGAGCTCTGGGGCCAACGTCCTGACTTTC.

V and J are TRBV6-2 or TRBV6-3 and TRBJ1-1; a possible D gene is TRBD1 (6 bases). This CDR3 is built from 15 residues. The germline V gene encodes CDR1 MNHEY and CDR2 SVGEGT. Trimming stripped 6 bases from V and 0 bases from J, with 14 bases between. The CDR3 protein is CASSTQGIVNTEAFF. The CDR3 DNA is TGTGCCAGCAGCACTCAGGGGATAGTGAACACTGAAGCTTTCTTT.

This clone appeared a single time. The chain combines TRBV5-1 with TRBJ1-6; tentative D call: TRBD1 (5 bases). Trimming shortened V by 6 bases and J by 6 bases, and 13 bases separated the two germline ends. The V gene's germline CDR1 is SGHRS and CDR2 YFSETQ. The CDR3 consists of 14 residues. CDR3 sequence reads: CASNPGGFNSPLHF. The CDR3 DNA follows: TGCGCCAGCAACCCGGGGGGGTTTAATTCACCCCTCCACTTT.